Listed here are 26 T cell receptor beta chains from one sample, sequenced in a study of control samples from healthy donors and cancer patients (TCRdb year 2020). The library was obtained by the immunoSEQ multiplex PCR assay. Entries here come from immuneACCESS through TCRdb and include only in-frame sequences with V and J called. Some clones fail to appear in such tables; in the studies checked, an unresolved V gene covers under half of the shortfall, and the cause of the remainder is unknown. For this sample there are 200,000 to 250,000 clones; over 90% appear just once. In total, the top ten clones hold approximately 1.5% of the sample. Sequencing input: blood. Every receptor here comes from a man between 50 and 59 years old in good health.

The V and J genes are TRBV11-2 and TRBJ2-2; 8 bases line up with TRBD2. CDR3 length equals 15 residues. Germline CDR1 is SGHAT and CDR2 is FQNNGV. V was clipped by 2 bases and J by 4 bases; unmatched bases: 3. CDR3 coding DNA: TGTGCCAGCAGCTTATTAGCGGGACGCACCGGGGAGCTGTTTTTT. Protein sequence: CASSLLAGRTGELFF.

This chain connects TRBV29-1 to TRBJ1-3; D gene unclear. Germline values: CDR1 SQVTM, CDR2 ANQGSEA. V lost 4 bases and J 1 base, leaving 11 bases between the germline ends. CDR3 length: 14 amino acids. The CDR3 protein is CSVVGGLSGNTIYF. The CDR3, as DNA: TGCAGCGTTGTAGGCGGCCTATCTGGAAACACCATATATTTT.

The CDR3 DNA is TGCGCCAGCAGCCCGACCGGGACAGTGGGCTTCATTCAGTACTTC. It translates to CASSPTGTVGFIQYF. V and J are TRBV4-1 and TRBJ2-4, with 7 bases matching TRBD1. J gave up 9 bases and V 4 bases, and 12 bases lay outside the gene matches. CDR1 and CDR2 (germline): MGHRA, YSYEKL. CDR3 length: 15 amino acids.

The V gene is TRBV6-5, the J gene TRBJ2-3; D not resolved. This CDR3 has 11 residues. Per germline, CDR1 MNHEY and CDR2 SVGAGI. V was trimmed by 10 bases and J by 6 bases, leaving 11 bases between them. The CDR3 DNA sequence: TGTGCCACCCGGGTTCAGGATACGCAGTATTTT. This encodes CATRVQDTQYF.

This chain links TRBV3-1 (or the pseudogene TRBV3-2) with TRBJ2-2; D not certain. CDR1 is LGHDT, CDR2 YNNKEL, per germline (reference sequence). Between the trimmed V and J ends, which lost 2 bases and 4 bases, there was a span of 5 bases. The CDR3 covers 13 residues. CDR3 amino acids: CASSQTVTGELFF. The CDR3 nucleotides are TGTGCCAGCAGCCAAACGGTCACCGGGGAGCTGTTTTTT.

This sequence joins TRBV21-1 and TRBJ2-7. TRBV21-1 is tagged as a pseudogene. The CDR3 totals 16 residues. The CDR3 DNA reads as TGTGCCAGCAGCAAAGCCGACCAGAGGACGGTCTACGAGCAGTACGTC. Translating gives CASSKADQRTVYEQYV.

The J gene is TRBJ2-1, the V gene TRBV24-1; 8 nucleotides agree with TRBD2. V shed 4 bases and J 4 bases; nucleotides not matched to a gene: 5. From germline, CDR1 is KGHDR and CDR2 SFDVKD. CDR3 length: 15 amino acids. The CDR3 DNA reads TGTGCCACCAGTGAGGGAGCGGGGGATTACAATGAGCAGTTCTTC. Translated: CATSEGAGDYNEQFF.

The chain combines TRBV6-2 or TRBV6-3 with TRBJ1-4, with 8 nucleotides matching TRBD1. This CDR3 comprises 14 residues. V was clipped by 4 bases and J by 8 bases; unmatched bases: 6. Looked up from germline, CDR1 is MNHEY and CDR2 is SVGEGT. In nucleotides, the CDR3 is TGTGCCAGCAGTTCACTGACAGGGGACGAAAAACTGTTTTTT. The encoded protein is CASSSLTGDEKLFF.

The rearrangement links TRBV19 to TRBJ1-5; D uncertain. In germline, CDR1 is LNHDA, CDR2 SQIVND (reference sequence). The V gene lost 4 bases and the J gene lost 1 base, with 11 bases spanning the gap. CDR3 length: 15 residues. CDR3 protein: CASSKQRPSNQPQHF. The CDR3, as DNA: TGTGCCAGTAGTAAACAGCGACCCAGCAATCAGCCCCAGCATTTT.

The V gene is TRBV7-2, the J gene TRBJ1-1, with a possible D match to TRBD1 (6 bases). Germline V gene data show CDR1 as SGHTA and CDR2 as FQGNSA. This CDR3 is 16 amino acids long. Trimming shortened V by 5 bases and J by 4 bases, and 20 bases separated the two germline ends. The CDR3 nucleotides read TGTGCCAGCAGCGATAGGGGCGGGGGCGCAGGCACTGAAGCTTTCTTT. As protein: CASSDRGGGAGTEAFF. The variable domain in full, with the rest retrieved from reference TRBV7-2 and TRBJ1-1, is GAGVSQSPSNKVTEKGKDVELRCDPISGHTALYWYRQSLGQGLEFLIYFQGNSAPDKSGLPSDRFSAERTGGSVSTLTIQRTQQEDSAVYLCASSDRGGGAGTEAFFGQGTRLTVV.

The chain couples TRBV7-9 to TRBJ2-7, with unresolved D. CDR3 length: 12 amino acids. The V end lost 6 bases, the J end lost 0 bases, and 6 bases lay between the germline ends. Germline V lookup: CDR1 SEHNR, CDR2 FQNEAQ (reference sequence). This chain's CDR3 is CASSFNSYEQYV. In DNA form, the CDR3 reads TGTGCCAGCAGTTTTAACTCCTACGAGCAGTACGTC.

This sequence joins TRBV5-5 and TRBJ2-5; D may be TRBD2 (6 bases). CDR1 and CDR2 from the germline V gene are SGHKS and YYEKEE (reference sequence). V was trimmed by 2 bases and J by 3 bases, leaving 11 bases between them. The CDR3 contains 14 residues. The CDR3 loop is CASSLGGNKETQYF. CDR3 DNA: TGTGCCAGCAGCTTAGGCGGGAATAAAGAGACCCAGTACTTC.

The chain links TRBV10-3 to TRBJ2-7; D is uncertain. V was cut by 3 bases and J by 1 base, with 4 bases left in between. This CDR3 is built from 12 residues. In germline, CDR1 is ENHRY, CDR2 SYGVKD. The CDR3 DNA sequence: TGTGCCATCAGTGACGTATCCTACGAGCAGTACTTC. Its protein is CAISDVSYEQYF.

Worth noting for this clone: This specimen includes other DNA sequences encoding the same CDR3. The chain links TRBV9 to TRBJ2-1; 10 nucleotides match TRBD2. V lost 4 bases and J lost 4; bases outside the gene matches: 5. Germline CDR1 and CDR2: SGDLS and YYNGEE. The CDR3 consists of 15 residues. This CDR3 is CASSPSGGSYNEQFF. CDR3 sequence (DNA): TGTGCCAGCAGCCCTAGCGGGGGCTCTTACAATGAGCAGTTCTTC.

The CDR3 nucleotides are TGTGCCAGCAGCACTTTGGGGGACCAAGCTTTCTTT. Translated: CASSTLGDQAFF. This rearrangement joins TRBV28 to TRBJ1-1; tentatively, D is TRBD1 (5 bases). This CDR3 region has 12 residues. Germline CDR1 is MDHEN and CDR2 is SYDVKM. The V end lost 6 bases, the J end lost 9 bases, and 14 bases lay between the germline ends.

The genes are TRBV15 and TRBJ2-1, with 11 positions matching TRBD1. Germline CDR1 LNHNV, CDR2 YYDKDF (reference sequence). V was pared by 3 bases and J by 5 bases, with 3 bases of the junction left unmatched. CDR3 length equals 15 residues. The CDR3 DNA reads TGTGCCACCAGCAGGGGGGACAGGGGGAACAATGAGCAGTTCTTC. Amino acid sequence: CATSRGDRGNNEQFF.

CDR3 sequence reads: CAWSPGRDGYTF. The CDR3 region has the DNA TGTGCCTGGAGTCCGGGCAGGGACGGCTACACCTTC. This chain uses TRBV30 with TRBJ1-2, with a weak D call TRBD1 (5 bases). V dropped 2 bases and J dropped 8 bases, with 12 bases sitting between them. From germline, CDR1 is GTSNPN and CDR2 SVGIG (reference sequence). This CDR3 has 12 amino acids.

The V call is TRBV5-6, the J call TRBJ1-4, with a possible D match to TRBD1 (5 bases). Germline assignment: CDR1 SGHDT and CDR2 YYEEEE. This CDR3 comprises 14 residues. V was trimmed by 4 bases and J by 4 bases, leaving 11 bases between them. The CDR3 nucleotides read TGTGCCAGCAGCCGCCAGGGAATTAATGAAAAACTGTTTTTT. Amino acid sequence: CASSRQGINEKLFF.

The V gene is TRBV6-2 or TRBV6-3, the J gene TRBJ1-5; D not resolved. Germline CDR1 reads MNHEY; CDR2 reads SVGEGT. The CDR3 has 13 residues. Deletions cut 5 bases from V and 7 bases from J, with 12 bases between. CDR3 nucleotide sequence: TGTGCCAGCAGTCTTTGGGTTAAGCAGCCCCAGCATTTT. Translating it yields CASSLWVKQPQHF.

DNA for the CDR3: TGTGCCAGCAGCAGGTTGATTGAAGCTTTCTTT. It specifies CASSRLIEAFF. The V call is TRBV5-6, the J call TRBJ1-1; D gene unclear. CDR1 is SGHDT and CDR2 is YYEEEE in the germline V gene. The CDR3 runs 11 residues. Trimming stripped 4 bases from V and 7 bases from J, with 8 bases between. Variable domain in full (rest from reference TRBV5-6 and TRBJ1-1): DAGVTQSPTHLIKTRGQQVTLRCSPKSGHDTVSWYQQALGQGPQFIFQYYEEEERQRGNFPDRFSGHQFPNYSSELNVNALLLGDSALYLCASSRLIEAFFGQGTRLTVV.

V and J are TRBV3-1 (or the pseudogene TRBV3-2) and TRBJ2-1; D may be TRBD1 or TRBD2 (5 bases each). The germline V gene encodes CDR1 LGHDT and CDR2 YNNKEL (reference sequence). The CDR3 consists of 16 residues. Trimming took 4 bases from V and 0 from J, leaving 13 bases between them. The chain's CDR3 is CASSRGPSSSYNEQFF. The CDR3 coding sequence is TGTGCCAGCAGCCGGGGACCCTCGAGCTCCTACAATGAGCAGTTCTTC.

This chain connects TRBV5-6 to TRBJ2-7; D perhaps matches TRBD1 (5 bases). The CDR3 is made up of 15 amino acids. V was clipped by 3 bases and J by 1 base, with 14 bases between them. CDR1 is SGHDT, CDR2 YYEEEE, per germline. This CDR3 reads CASSWGPGNSYEQYF. The DNA of the CDR3 is TGTGCCAGCAGCTGGGGCCCGGGCAATTCCTACGAGCAGTACTTC.

The chain recombines TRBV11-2 with TRBJ2-2, with D maybe TRBD2 (7 bases). Trimming removed 4 bases at V and 3 bases at J, with 18 bases between. The CDR3 is made up of 17 amino acids. The germline gives CDR1 SGHAT, CDR2 FQNNGV. CDR3 in amino acids: CASSSGRGKRYTGELFF. The CDR3 bases are TGTGCCAGCAGCTCGGGGAGGGGGAAGCGATACACCGGGGAGCTGTTTTTT.

The J gene is TRBJ1-1, the V gene TRBV5-1; TRBD1 might be the D (5 bases). Trimming cost V 6 bases and J 4 bases, with 16 bases left between them. Germline lookup yields CDR1 SGHRS and CDR2 YFSETQ. CDR3 length equals 14 residues. The CDR3 sequence is CASTALEGSTEAFF. The CDR3 DNA sequence: TGCGCCAGCACTGCGTTGGAGGGGAGCACTGAAGCTTTCTTT.

In this sample, this clone turned up once. The chain is built from TRBV12-3 or TRBV12-4 and TRBJ2-5, with 7 bases that match TRBD2. The ends lost 3 bases at V and 8 bases at J; junction bases unmatched: 3. The CDR3 is made up of 12 amino acids. The CDR3 sequence: CASSFGGFTQYF. DNA of the CDR3: TGTGCCAGCAGTTTCGGGGGGTTCACCCAGTACTTC.

The rearrangement uses TRBV5-6 and TRBJ2-7, with D perhaps matching TRBD1 (5 bases). CDR3 size: 15 residues. The ends were cut back, 2 bases at V and 3 bases at J, with 15 bases in the middle. Looked up from germline, CDR1 is SGHDT and CDR2 is YYEEEE. The CDR3 loop is CASSFRGLKGYEQYF. The CDR3 DNA follows: TGTGCCAGCAGCTTTAGGGGCTTAAAAGGCTACGAGCAGTACTTC.